A selection of T cell receptor beta chains follows, all from one sample in a study of TIL therapy for anti-PD-1-resistant metastatic lung cancer. The table came from immunoSEQ multiplex PCR; TCRdb's copy has only in-frame clones and leaves some out. This table has approximately 50,000 clones, 70% to 80% appearing once. The specimen comprised blood, sampled at baseline. The receptors stem from a man in his sixties or seventies with non-small cell lung cancer. Each CDR3 is given without its conserved first and last residue.

V gene	J gene	CDR3 protein
TRBV9	TRBJ2-2	ASSVAGGSTGELF
TRBV11-2	TRBJ2-3	ASSFRPGLSTDTQY
TRBV5-1	TRBJ2-2	ASSTDGAGGELF
TRBV27	TRBJ1-2	ASSTGQGNGYT
TRBV5-4	TRBJ1-4	ASSLAQGEKLF
TRBV28	TRBJ2-7	ASSDTGTGGFEQY
TRBV2	TRBJ2-7	ASEVQTGSYEQY
TRBV7-8	TRBJ1-5	ASSFRGNNQPQH
TRBV4-3	TRBJ2-7	ASSQAASGIDEQY
TRBV9	TRBJ2-2	ASSQNRETGELF
TRBV6-6	TRBJ1-6	ASSDPSHYSPLH
TRBV5-8	TRBJ2-2	ASSLEQLGELF
TRBV18	TRBJ1-4	ASLLSGETNEKLF
TRBV11-2	TRBJ2-7	ASSPQGQTYEQY
TRBV27	TRBJ2-3	ASSFGRGSDTQY
TRBV2	TRBJ2-4	ASRVKNIQY
TRBV23-1	TRBJ2-7	ASSQSIGRDSYEQY
TRBV6-1	TRBJ2-7	ASEGLAGGYEQY
TRBV5-1	TRBJ2-7	ASSLAPTSGRAGYEQY
TRBV15	TRBJ1-5	ATSSRDRGLGVIGQH
TRBV6-4	TRBJ2-2	ASRGGGSNTGELF
TRBV11-3	TRBJ2-1	ASSHKPGQGLYEQF
TRBV19	TRBJ2-7	ASSIVPLSAEQY
TRBV5-5	TRBJ2-1	ASSLVRVASYNEQF
TRBV28	TRBJ1-1	ASSTQGRVGTEAF
TRBV29-1	TRBJ2-5	SVAQETQY
TRBV29-1	TRBJ1-5	SVGTGGGQPQH
TRBV2	TRBJ1-5	ASSDSGTGLAQPQH
TRBV28	TRBJ1-5	ALVYWPGPGQPQH
TRBV30	TRBJ1-1	AWRPLSTEAF
TRBV5-4	TRBJ2-2	ASSSTGPNTGELF
TRBV7-2	TRBJ2-1	ASSLGYLGGQF
TRBV9	TRBJ2-5	ASSVGAGQETQY
TRBV2	TRBJ2-7	ASSYRTSWGEQY
TRBV27	TRBJ1-1	ASSPKGTEAF
TRBV7-6	TRBJ1-1	ASSLGHGLNTEAF
TRBV27	TRBJ2-1	ASTLAGTGRAIGQF
TRBV29-1	TRBJ2-7	SVSPTSSYEQY
TRBV27	TRBJ2-7	ASSSQTPPSEQY
TRBV7-6	TRBJ2-5	ASSLETGQTNQETQY
TRBV6-4	TRBJ2-1	ASSDGEGLSEQF